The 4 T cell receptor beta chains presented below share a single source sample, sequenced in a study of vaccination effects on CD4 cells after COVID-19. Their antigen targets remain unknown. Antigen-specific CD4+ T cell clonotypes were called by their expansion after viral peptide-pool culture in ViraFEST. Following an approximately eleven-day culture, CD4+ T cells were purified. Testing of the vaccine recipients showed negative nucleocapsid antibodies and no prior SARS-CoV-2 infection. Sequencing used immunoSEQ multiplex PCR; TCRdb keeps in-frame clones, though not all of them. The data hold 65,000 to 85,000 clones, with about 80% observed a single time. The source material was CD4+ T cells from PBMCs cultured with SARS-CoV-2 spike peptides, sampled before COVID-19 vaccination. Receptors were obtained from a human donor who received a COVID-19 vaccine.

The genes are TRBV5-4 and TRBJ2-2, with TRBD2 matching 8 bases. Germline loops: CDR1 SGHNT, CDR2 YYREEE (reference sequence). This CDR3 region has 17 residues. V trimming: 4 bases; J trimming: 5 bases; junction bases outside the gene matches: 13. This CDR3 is CASSPRGGALGTGELFF. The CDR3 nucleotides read TGTGCCAGCAGCCCCCGGGGGGGGGCCCTTGGAACCGGGGAGCTGTTTTTT.

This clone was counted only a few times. The CDR3 region is CASSPWGTSEKLFF. The CDR3 DNA follows: TGTGCCAGCAGCCCCTGGGGGACATCTGAAAAACTGTTTTTT. This chain joins TRBV3-1 (or the pseudogene TRBV3-2) and TRBJ1-4; D possibly corresponds to TRBD1 (6 bases). Germline lookup yields CDR1 LGHDT and CDR2 YNNKEL (reference sequence). The CDR3 runs 14 residues. The germline V and J ends were trimmed by 4 bases and 7 bases, with 13 bases remaining between them.

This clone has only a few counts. The CDR3 sequence is CASSRNRGQETQYF. The CDR3 nucleotides are TGTGCCAGCAGCCGGAATAGGGGCCAAGAGACCCAGTACTTC. This rearrangement joins TRBV7-2 to TRBJ2-5; possibly TRBD1 for D (5 bases). The CDR3 consists of 14 residues. Trimming shortened V by 5 bases and J by 1 base, and 11 bases separated the two germline ends. Germline CDR1 SGHTA, CDR2 FQGNSA.

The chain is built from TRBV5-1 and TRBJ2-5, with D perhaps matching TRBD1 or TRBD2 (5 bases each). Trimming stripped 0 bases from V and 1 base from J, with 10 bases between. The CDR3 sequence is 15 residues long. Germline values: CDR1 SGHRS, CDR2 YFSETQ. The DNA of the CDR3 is TGCGCCAGCAGCTTGGGACAGACTACCCAAGAGACCCAGTACTTC. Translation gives CASSLGQTTQETQYF.